There are many counts of the clone carrying this T cell receptor (beta chain). Antigen: not known. TCR beta CDR3 regions were amplified from RNA transcripts. HTBI primers were the set used in a first-round RT-PCR of the TCR CDR3. Via MiXCR, TCRdb re-called the multiplex PCR reads, giving one row per CDR3 protein. The table shows hundreds of thousands of distinct CDR3 sequences, with approximately 15% occurring only once. The germline V and J ends were trimmed by 6 bases and 1 base, with 7 bases remaining between them. This CDR3 region has 13 residues. Germline V gene data show CDR1 as MNHNS and CDR2 as SASEGT. This entry comes from a study of T cells in Graves' hyperthyroidism and ophthalmopathy. The overall study: Peripheral blood was acquired at first diagnosis, ahead of any therapy whatsoever.

The study left out patients who had uncontrolled infection, other autoimmune disease, pregnancy or lactation. Study observations and caveats: Ophthalmopathy was predicted by the model a median of approximately 6 months ahead of onset.

The sequenced material came from blood. The chain uses TRBV6-1 and TRBJ1-3; D is perhaps TRBD1 (6 bases). This receptor was taken from a woman aged 18-29 years with Graves' hyperthyroidism. CDR3 region: CASRGTSGNTIYF. Here the CDR3 DNA reads TGTGCCAGCAGGGGGACATCTGGAAACACCATATATTTT.